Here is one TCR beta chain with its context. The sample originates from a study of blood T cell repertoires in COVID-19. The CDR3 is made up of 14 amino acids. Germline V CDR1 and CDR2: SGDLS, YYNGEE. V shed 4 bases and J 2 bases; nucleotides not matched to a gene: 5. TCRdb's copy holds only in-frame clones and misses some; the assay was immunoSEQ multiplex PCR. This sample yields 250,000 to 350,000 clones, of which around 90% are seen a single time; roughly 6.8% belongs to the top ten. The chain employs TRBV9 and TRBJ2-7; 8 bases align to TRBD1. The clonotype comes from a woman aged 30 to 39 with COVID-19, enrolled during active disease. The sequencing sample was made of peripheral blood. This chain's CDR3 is CASSLTGVAYEQYF. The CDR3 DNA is TGTGCCAGCAGCCTGACAGGGGTAGCCTACGAGCAGTACTTC.